This entry describes one TCR beta chain. Its antigen is unidentified. The data were obtained in a study of cytomegalovirus exposure and HLA in healthy donors. Study-wide findings and caveats: V- and J-gene trimming in TCR beta was tied to a missense DCLRE1C variant by an analysis performed later.

Germline CDR1 SGHDT, CDR2 YYEEEE. CDR3 size: 16 residues. The J segment lost 9 bases and the V segment lost 4 bases, leaving 13 bases of the junction unmatched. 60 Vbeta and 13 Jbeta primers were used in PCR. This table comes from immunoSEQ multiplex PCR, and its TCRdb copy is limited to in-frame clones, with some not included. Of around 130,000 clones listed, over 60% are singletons. The chain employs TRBV5-6 and TRBJ2-1, with TRBD2 identical over 10 bases. The receptor's source is a human donor in good health. Sample: PBMCs. The CDR3 sequence: CASSPRVVAGGSEQFF. For the CDR3, the DNA is TGTGCCAGCAGCCCACGGGTCGTAGCGGGGGGCAGTGAGCAGTTCTTC. Drawing the rest from reference TRBV5-6 and TRBJ2-1, the complete variable domain is DAGVTQSPTHLIKTRGQQVTLRCSPKSGHDTVSWYQQALGQGPQFIFQYYEEEERQRGNFPDRFSGHQFPNYSSELNVNALLLGDSALYLCASSPRVVAGGSEQFFGPGTRLTVL.